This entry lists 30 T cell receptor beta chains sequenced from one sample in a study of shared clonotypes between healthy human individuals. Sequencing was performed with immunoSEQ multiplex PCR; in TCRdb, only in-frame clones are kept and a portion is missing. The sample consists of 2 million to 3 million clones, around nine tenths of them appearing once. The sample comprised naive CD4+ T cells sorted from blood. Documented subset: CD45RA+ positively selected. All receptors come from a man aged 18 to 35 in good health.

The CDR3 loop is CASSPGGHSYEQYF. In DNA form, the CDR3 reads TGTGCCAGCAGTCCCGGGGGACACTCCTACGAGCAGTACTTC. The V and J genes are TRBV5-6 and TRBJ2-7; D is possibly TRBD1 or TRBD2 (6 bases each). The CDR3 has 14 residues. Per the germline V gene, CDR1 is SGHDT and CDR2 is YYEEEE. The V and J ends lost 5 bases and 0 bases respectively, with 12 bases between them. Filled out from reference TRBV5-6 and TRBJ2-7, the complete variable domain reads DAGVTQSPTHLIKTRGQQVTLRCSPKSGHDTVSWYQQALGQGPQFIFQYYEEEERQRGNFPDRFSGHQFPNYSSELNVNALLLGDSALYLCASSPGGHSYEQYFGPGTRLTVT.

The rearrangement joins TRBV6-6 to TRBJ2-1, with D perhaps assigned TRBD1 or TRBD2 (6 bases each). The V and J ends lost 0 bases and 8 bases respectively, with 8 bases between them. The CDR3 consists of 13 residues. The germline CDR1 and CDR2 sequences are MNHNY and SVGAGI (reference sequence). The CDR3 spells CASSYSGGHEQFF. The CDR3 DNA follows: TGTGCCAGCAGTTACTCAGGGGGGCATGAGCAGTTCTTC.

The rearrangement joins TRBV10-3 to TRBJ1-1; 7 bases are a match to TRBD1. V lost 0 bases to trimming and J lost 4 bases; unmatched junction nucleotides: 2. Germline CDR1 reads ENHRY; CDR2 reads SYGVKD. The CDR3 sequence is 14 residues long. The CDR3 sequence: CAISESGDSTEAFF. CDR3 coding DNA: TGTGCCATCAGTGAGTCTGGGGACAGCACTGAAGCTTTCTTT.

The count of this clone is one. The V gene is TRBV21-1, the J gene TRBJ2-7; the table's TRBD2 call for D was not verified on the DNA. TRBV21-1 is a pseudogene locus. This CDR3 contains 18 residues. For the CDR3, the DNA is TGTGCCAGCAGCAAGGAACTAGCGGGAGGGCCTTTTATATACGAGCAGTACTTC. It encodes CASSKELAGGPFIYEQYF.

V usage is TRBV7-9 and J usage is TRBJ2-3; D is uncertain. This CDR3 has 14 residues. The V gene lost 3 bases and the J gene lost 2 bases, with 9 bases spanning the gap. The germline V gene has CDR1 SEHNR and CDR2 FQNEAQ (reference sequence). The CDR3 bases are TGTGCCAGCAGCTTTAGGGTATCCACAGATACGCAGTATTTT. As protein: CASSFRVSTDTQYF.

The CDR3 protein is CASSLEKTYEQYF. In DNA form, the CDR3 reads TGCGCCAGCAGCTTGGAGAAAACCTACGAGCAGTACTTC. The rearrangement uses TRBV5-1 and TRBJ2-7; no definite D call. This CDR3 region has 13 residues. The V end was cut by 0 bases, the J end by 2 bases, with 6 bases between. Germline CDR1 and CDR2: SGHRS and YFSETQ.

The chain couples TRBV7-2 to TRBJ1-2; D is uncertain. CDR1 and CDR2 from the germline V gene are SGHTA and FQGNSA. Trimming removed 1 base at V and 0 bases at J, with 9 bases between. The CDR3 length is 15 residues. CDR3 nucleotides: TGTGCCAGCAGCTTAGATGGCTGGGCTAACTATGGCTACACCTTC. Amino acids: CASSLDGWANYGYTF.

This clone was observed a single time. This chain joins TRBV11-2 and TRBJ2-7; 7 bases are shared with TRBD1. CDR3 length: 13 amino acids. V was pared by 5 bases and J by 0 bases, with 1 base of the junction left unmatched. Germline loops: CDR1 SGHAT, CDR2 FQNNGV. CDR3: CASSGQVSYEQYF. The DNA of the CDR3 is TGTGCCAGCAGCGGACAGGTCTCCTACGAGCAGTACTTC.

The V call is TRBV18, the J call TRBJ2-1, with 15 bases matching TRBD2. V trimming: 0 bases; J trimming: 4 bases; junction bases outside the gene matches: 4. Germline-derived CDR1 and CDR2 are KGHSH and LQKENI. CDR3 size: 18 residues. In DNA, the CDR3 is TGTGCCAGCTCACCACCACAGGGACTAGCGGGAGGTTACAATGAGCAGTTCTTC. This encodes CASSPPQGLAGGYNEQFF.

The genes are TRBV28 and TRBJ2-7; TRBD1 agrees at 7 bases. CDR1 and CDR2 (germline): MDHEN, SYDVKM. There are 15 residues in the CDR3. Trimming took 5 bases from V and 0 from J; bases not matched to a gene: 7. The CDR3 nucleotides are TGTGCCAGCAGTGGAGAGACAGGGAGCTCCTACGAGCAGTACTTC. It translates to CASSGETGSSYEQYF.

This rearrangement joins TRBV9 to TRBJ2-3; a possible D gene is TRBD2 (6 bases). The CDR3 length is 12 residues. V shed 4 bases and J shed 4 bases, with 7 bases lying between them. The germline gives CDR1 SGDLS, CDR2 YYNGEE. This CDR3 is CASSRRADTQYF. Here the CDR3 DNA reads TGTGCCAGCAGCCGGAGGGCAGATACGCAGTATTTT.

CDR3 sequence reads: CASSLGQTEQYF. The DNA of the CDR3 is TGTGCCAGCAGCTTGGGACAGACCGAGCAGTACTTC. The chain recombines TRBV5-5 with TRBJ2-7, with D possibly TRBD1 on 5 matching bases. Germline CDR1 is SGHKS and CDR2 is YYEKEE (reference sequence). V was clipped by 0 bases and J by 6 bases, with 7 bases between them. The CDR3 totals 12 residues. The variable domain in full, completed from reference TRBV5-5 and TRBJ2-7, reads DAGVTQSPTHLIKTRGQQVTLRCSPISGHKSVSWYQQVLGQGPQFIFQYYEKEERGRGNFPDRFSARQFPNYSSELNVNALLLGDSALYLCASSLGQTEQYFGPGTRLTVT.

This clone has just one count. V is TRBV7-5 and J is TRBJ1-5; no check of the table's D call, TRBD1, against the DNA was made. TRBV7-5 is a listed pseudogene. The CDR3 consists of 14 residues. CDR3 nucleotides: TGTGCCAGAAGCATTGGACAGTGTAATCAGCCCCAGCATTTT. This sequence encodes CARSIGQCNQPQHF.

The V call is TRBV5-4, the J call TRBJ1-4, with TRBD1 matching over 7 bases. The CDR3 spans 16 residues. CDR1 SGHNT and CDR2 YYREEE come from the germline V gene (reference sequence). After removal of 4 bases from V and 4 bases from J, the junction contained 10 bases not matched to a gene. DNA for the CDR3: TGTGCCAGCAGCCTCGAAGGGGGGACAGTTAATGAAAAACTGTTTTTT. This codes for CASSLEGGTVNEKLFF.

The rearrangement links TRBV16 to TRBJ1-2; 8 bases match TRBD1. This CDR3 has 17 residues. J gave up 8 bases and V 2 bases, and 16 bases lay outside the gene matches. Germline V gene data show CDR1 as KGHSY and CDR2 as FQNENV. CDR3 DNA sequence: TGTGCCAGCAGCCAAAACCCCATAATGCAGGGGGCGGAAGGCTACACCTTC. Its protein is CASSQNPIMQGAEGYTF.

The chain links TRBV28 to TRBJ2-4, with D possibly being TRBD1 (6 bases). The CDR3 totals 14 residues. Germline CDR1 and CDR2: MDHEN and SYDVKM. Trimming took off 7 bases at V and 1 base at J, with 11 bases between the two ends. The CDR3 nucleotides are TGTGCCAGCACTAGGCAGGGGGCCAAAAACATTCAGTACTTC. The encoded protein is CASTRQGAKNIQYF. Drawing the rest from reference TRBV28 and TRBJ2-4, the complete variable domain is DVKVTQSSRYLVKRTGEKVFLECVQDMDHENMFWYRQDPGLGLRLIYFSYDVKMKEKGDIPEGYSVSREKKERFSLILESASTNQTSMYLCASTRQGAKNIQYFGAGTRLSVL.

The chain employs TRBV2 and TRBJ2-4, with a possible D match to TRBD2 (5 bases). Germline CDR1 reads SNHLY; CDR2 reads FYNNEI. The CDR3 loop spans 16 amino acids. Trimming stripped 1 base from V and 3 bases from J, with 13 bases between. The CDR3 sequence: CASSEELGVGKNIQYF. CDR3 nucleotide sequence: TGTGCCAGCAGTGAAGAGTTGGGAGTTGGCAAAAACATTCAGTACTTC.

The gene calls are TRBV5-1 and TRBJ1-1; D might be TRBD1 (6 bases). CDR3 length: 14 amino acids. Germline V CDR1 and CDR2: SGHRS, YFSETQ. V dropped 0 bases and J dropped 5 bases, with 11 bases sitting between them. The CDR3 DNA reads TGCGCCAGCAGCTTGGCGACTCAGGGGACTGAAGCTTTCTTT. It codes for CASSLATQGTEAFF.

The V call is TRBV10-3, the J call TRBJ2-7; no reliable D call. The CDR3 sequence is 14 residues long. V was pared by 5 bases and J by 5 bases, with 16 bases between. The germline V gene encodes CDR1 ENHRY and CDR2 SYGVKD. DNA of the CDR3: TGTGCCATCAGTCCGTCCGGCAGACAAAACGAGCAGTACTTC. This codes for CAISPSGRQNEQYF.

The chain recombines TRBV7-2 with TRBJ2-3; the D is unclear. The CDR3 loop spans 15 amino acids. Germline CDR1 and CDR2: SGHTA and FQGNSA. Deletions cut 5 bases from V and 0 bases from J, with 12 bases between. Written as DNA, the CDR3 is TGTGCCAGCAGCGCCGGGCTCACTAGCACAGATACGCAGTATTTT. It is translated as CASSAGLTSTDTQYF.

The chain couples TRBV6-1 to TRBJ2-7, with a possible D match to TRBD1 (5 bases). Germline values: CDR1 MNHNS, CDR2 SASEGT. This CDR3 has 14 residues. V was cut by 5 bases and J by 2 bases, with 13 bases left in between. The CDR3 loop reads CASSQVQGTYEQYF. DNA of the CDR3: TGTGCCAGCAGTCAGGTCCAGGGAACCTACGAGCAGTACTTC.

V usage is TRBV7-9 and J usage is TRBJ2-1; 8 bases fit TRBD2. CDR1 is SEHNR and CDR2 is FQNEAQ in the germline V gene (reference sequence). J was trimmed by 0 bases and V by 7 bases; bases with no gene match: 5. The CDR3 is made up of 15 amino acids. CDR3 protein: CASNPGTSSYNEQFF. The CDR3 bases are TGTGCCAGCAACCCCGGGACTAGCTCCTACAATGAGCAGTTCTTC. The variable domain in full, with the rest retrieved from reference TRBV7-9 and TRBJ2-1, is DTGVSQNPRHKITKRGQNVTFRCDPISEHNRLYWYRQTLGQGPEFLTYFQNEAQLEKSRLLSDRFSAERPKGSFSTLEIQRTEQGDSAMYLCASNPGTSSYNEQFFGPGTRLTVL.

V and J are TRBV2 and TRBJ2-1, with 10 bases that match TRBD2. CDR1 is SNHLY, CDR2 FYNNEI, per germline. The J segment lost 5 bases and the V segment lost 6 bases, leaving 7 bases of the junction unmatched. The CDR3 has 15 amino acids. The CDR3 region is CASSLAGVIDNEQFF. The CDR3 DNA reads TGTGCCAGCAGCCTAGCGGGAGTGATCGACAATGAGCAGTTCTTC.

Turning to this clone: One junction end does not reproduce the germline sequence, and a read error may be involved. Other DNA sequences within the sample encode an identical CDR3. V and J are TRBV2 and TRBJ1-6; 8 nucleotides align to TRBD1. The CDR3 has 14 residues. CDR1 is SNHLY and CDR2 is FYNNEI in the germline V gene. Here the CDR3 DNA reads TGTGCCAGCAGCGAAGACAGGGGTAGTTCACCCCTCCACTTT. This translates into CASSEDRGSSPLHF.

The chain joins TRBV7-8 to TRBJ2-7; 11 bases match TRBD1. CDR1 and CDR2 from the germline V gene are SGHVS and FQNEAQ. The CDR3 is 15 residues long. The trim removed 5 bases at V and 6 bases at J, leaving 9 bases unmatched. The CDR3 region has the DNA TGTGCCAGCAGCATAGGACAGGGGGCCTCCGGCGAGCAGTACTTC. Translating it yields CASSIGQGASGEQYF.

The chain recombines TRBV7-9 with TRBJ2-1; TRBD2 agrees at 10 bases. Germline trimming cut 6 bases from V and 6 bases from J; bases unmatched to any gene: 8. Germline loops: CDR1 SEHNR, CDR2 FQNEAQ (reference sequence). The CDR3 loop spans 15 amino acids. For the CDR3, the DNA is TGTGCCAGCAGTGGGCTAGCGGGAGCCGGCAATGAGCAGTTCTTC. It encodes CASSGLAGAGNEQFF.

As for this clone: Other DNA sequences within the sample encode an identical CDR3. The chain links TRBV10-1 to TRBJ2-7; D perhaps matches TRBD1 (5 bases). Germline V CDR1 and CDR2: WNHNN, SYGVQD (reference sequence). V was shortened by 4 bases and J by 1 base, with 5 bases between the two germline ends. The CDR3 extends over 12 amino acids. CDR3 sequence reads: CASSGTSYEQYF. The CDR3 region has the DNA TGCGCCAGCAGTGGGACATCCTACGAGCAGTACTTC.

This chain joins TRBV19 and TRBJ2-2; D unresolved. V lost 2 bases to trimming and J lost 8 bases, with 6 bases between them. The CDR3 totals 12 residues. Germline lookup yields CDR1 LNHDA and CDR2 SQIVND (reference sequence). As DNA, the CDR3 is TGTGCCAGTAGTATACCGTGGGGGGAGCTGTTTTTT. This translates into CASSIPWGELFF.

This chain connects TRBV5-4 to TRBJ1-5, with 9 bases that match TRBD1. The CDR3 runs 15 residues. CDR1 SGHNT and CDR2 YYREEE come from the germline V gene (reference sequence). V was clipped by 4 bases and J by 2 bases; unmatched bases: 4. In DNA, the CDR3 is TGTGCCAGCAGCCGGACAGGGGATGGCAATCAGCCCCAGCATTTT. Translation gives CASSRTGDGNQPQHF.

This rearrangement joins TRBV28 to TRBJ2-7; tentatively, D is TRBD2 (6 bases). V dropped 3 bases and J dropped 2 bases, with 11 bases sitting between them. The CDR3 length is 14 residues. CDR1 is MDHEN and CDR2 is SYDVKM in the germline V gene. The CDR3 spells CASSFGGFPYEQYF. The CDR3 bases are TGTGCCAGCAGTTTCGGGGGTTTCCCCTACGAGCAGTACTTC.